These T cell receptor beta chains were read from a single sample in a study. A single record per CDR3 protein comes from TCRdb applying MiXCR to the 5' RACE reads. Of over 50,000 distinct CDR3 sequences listed, around 26% are singletons. Sequencing was carried out using tumor-infiltrating naive CD4+ T cells sorted from the breast tumor. The receptors shown here come from a female donor with breast cancer. The CDR3 runs from the conserved cysteine through the conserved F or W. Fields, in order: D gene, clone size, J gene, V gene, CDR3 DNA, CDR3 protein. A D gene is named only where the DNA matches it firmly. The size field is filled for only some rows; it gives once, few, many or a size class.

d_gene: .; abundance: few; j_gene: TRBJ2-7; v_gene: TRBV2; CDR3nt: TGTGCCAGCGGTGGAAGTGACGAGCAGTACTTC; CDR3aa: CASGGSDEQYF
d_gene: .; abundance: .; j_gene: TRBJ1-2; v_gene: TRBV10-2; CDR3nt: TGCGCCGGCAGTGAGCGCTATGGCTACACCTTC; CDR3aa: CAGSERYGYTF
d_gene: .; abundance: medium-sized; j_gene: TRBJ1-2; v_gene: TRBV4-1; CDR3nt: TGCGCCAGCAGCCATGCAAAACAGGGATTCTACACCTTC; CDR3aa: CASSHAKQGFYTF
d_gene: TRBD2; abundance: .; j_gene: TRBJ2-7; v_gene: TRBV7-2; CDR3nt: TGTGCCAGCAGCTCCCCTCGGGGGGGCTACGAGCAGTACTTC; CDR3aa: CASSSPRGGYEQYF
d_gene: .; abundance: few; j_gene: TRBJ1-2; v_gene: TRBV6-5; CDR3nt: TGTGCCACCTACCGAGGGGCTAACTATGGCTACACCTTC; CDR3aa: CATYRGANYGYTF
d_gene: .; abundance: few; j_gene: TRBJ2-2; v_gene: TRBV5-1; CDR3nt: TGCGCCAGCACCCGGGACACAACCACCGGGGAGCTGTTTTTT; CDR3aa: CASTRDTTTGELFF
d_gene: .; abundance: few; j_gene: TRBJ2-5; v_gene: TRBV7-9; CDR3nt: TGTGCCAGCAGCTTAGCTGGGCCGAGCCGAGAGACCCAGTACTTC; CDR3aa: CASSLAGPSRETQYF
d_gene: TRBD2; abundance: .; j_gene: TRBJ2-7; v_gene: TRBV20-1; CDR3nt: TGCAGCGTCGTCCAATGGGTAGGACTAGCGGGAGCTATATACGAGCAGTACTTC; CDR3aa: CSVVQWVGLAGAIYEQYF
d_gene: .; abundance: few; j_gene: TRBJ2-7; v_gene: TRBV20-1; CDR3nt: TGCAGTGCTAGAGATGACGGATCCCCAGCCTACGAGCAGTACTTC; CDR3aa: CSARDDGSPAYEQYF
d_gene: .; abundance: few; j_gene: TRBJ1-5; v_gene: TRBV5-1; CDR3nt: TGCGCCAGCAGCTTGGCAGGGAATCAGCCCCAGCATTTT; CDR3aa: CASSLAGNQPQHF
d_gene: .; abundance: few; j_gene: TRBJ1-4; v_gene: TRBV15; CDR3nt: TGTGCCACCAGCAGAGATTTGCGGGCGGAAAAACTGTTTTTT; CDR3aa: CATSRDLRAEKLFF